This T cell receptor (beta chain) was identified during a study of human T cells and chemical hapten exposure. Overall study context: Upper inner arm skin measuring approximately 2 cm by approximately 2 cm received 2% DPC for sensitization.

V was clipped by 6 bases and J by 8 bases, with 16 bases between them. The CDR3 totals 13 residues. This clonotype was picked up many times. Its antigen is still unknown. Findings and limits, study-wide: In the PT1 data, expanded TCR counts showed a positive correlation with patch test score. Significantly more large CDR3 similarity clusters were formed by expanded TCRs than by controls.

TCRdb re-derived calls from the RACE reads in MiXCR, one entry per CDR3 protein. The sample shows around 380,000 distinct CDR3 sequences, approximately 4.4% of them seen only once. Time point defined: patch test 1, 2 weeks after DPC sensitization. The treatment was: therapeutic diphenylcyclopropenone sensitization with weekly scalp DPC. The authors' total RNA extraction used unfractionated whole blood. Sequencing was performed on whole blood, taken in connection with sensitization to the hapten diphenylcyclopropenone (DPC). This sequence was found in a woman aged 45-65 years with alopecia areata. Some clones in this sample may be carry-over from other donors' samples. The V and J genes are TRBV12-3 or TRBV12-4 and TRBJ1-1; D is possibly TRBD1 (5 bases). In DNA form, the CDR3 reads TGTGCCAGCAGCCTGGCCCGCCGGGGCGAAGCTTTCTTT. Translation: CASSLARRGEAFF.